This T cell receptor beta chain was recovered during a study of OX40 agonist ivuxolimab in advanced cancers. General notes on the study: The costimulatory receptor OX40 (CD134) was targeted by ivuxolimab, a fully human IgG2 agonistic monoclonal antibody. A male proportion of roughly 85% and a mean age of roughly 58 years, ranging from about 20 to 80, were recorded for the dose-escalation cohort. Peripheral TCRbeta sequencing aimed to test whether ivuxolimab altered TCR sequence diversity and caused clonal T-cell expansion. Among the 50 to 55 dose-escalation patients, 19 had hepatocellular carcinoma, around 15 melanoma, 9 renal cell carcinoma and 9 head and neck cancer. Patients were allowed to have had prior anti-PD-1, anti-PD-L1 or anti-CTLA-4 therapy, and roughly 40% of the dose-escalation patients had previously received checkpoint inhibitors. The paper reports the monotherapy dose-escalation portion (N of about 50 patients) of the phase I ivuxolimab trial. Partial responses occurred in three dose-escalation patients: two with cutaneous melanoma and one with hepatocellular carcinoma. Intravenous ivuxolimab was administered to patients every 2 weeks at six dose levels: 0.01, 0.1, 0.3, 1.5, 3 and 10 mg/kg. The paper as a whole reports these results and caveats: At doses of 0.1 to 3.0 mg/kg, clonal expansion of both CD4+ and CD8+ blood T cells was observed from baseline to week 6. Low levels of normalized T-cell clonal expansion were also seen in some nonresponding patients. After ivuxolimab, expanded clones were on average more numerous among CD8+ T cells than among CD4+ T cells. In partial responders in the 0.1-3.0 mg/kg groups, normalized peripheral clonal expansion was found to be among the lowest, especially among CD8+ T cells. Antigen specificity was not determined for the clonally expanded peripheral T cells.

To sequence the TCRbeta CDR3 region, genomic DNA was isolated from the sorted cells. The immunoSEQ Assay was used for sequencing of TCRbeta CDR3 regions. Entries here come from immuneACCESS through TCRdb and include only in-frame sequences with V and J called. Some clones fail to appear in such tables; in the studies checked, an unresolved V gene covers under half of the shortfall, and the cause of the remainder is unknown. The sample profile shows fewer than 95,000 clones; more than 80% of them were found once. Clones ranked in the top ten supply around 0.45% of the sample. The trial excluded patients who had a history of autoimmune disease or who were on systemic immunosuppression. Peripheral blood for TCR sequencing was drawn from every dose cohort at baseline, at cycle 4 day 1 and at cycle 7 day 1. The samples were drawn from a first-in-human, open-label, multicenter phase I dose-escalation trial of ivuxolimab. Adults with locally advanced or metastatic head and neck squamous cell, hepatocellular, melanoma or renal cell carcinoma were enrolled in the trial. Before TCR sequencing, CD4+ T cells and CD8+ T cells from peripheral blood were sorted into separate populations.

Note on this clone: The antigen this receptor binds is unknown. It has no much larger one-base neighbor in the sample; base qualities were not kept.

Between the V and J ends, shortened by 2 bases and 8 bases respectively, the junction contains 13 bases. In the germline V gene, CDR1 corresponds to MDHEN and CDR2 to SYDVKM. Measured from the cysteine to the phenylalanine, the CDR3 is 15 residues long. Of all the DNA, just the CDR3 is kept, 45 bases in frame from base 1. The receptor's source is an adult with an advanced solid tumor such as melanoma, head and neck, liver or kidney cancer. The sample was CD4+ or CD8+ T cells sorted from blood, taken in a trial of the OX40 agonist ivuxolimab. This chain joins TRBV28 to TRBJ1-6; the D gene cannot be named for sure. The DNA sequence reads TGTGCCAGCAGTTTAGCTCTAAACTCGGATTCACCCCTCCACTTT. It translates to CASSLALNSDSPLHF.